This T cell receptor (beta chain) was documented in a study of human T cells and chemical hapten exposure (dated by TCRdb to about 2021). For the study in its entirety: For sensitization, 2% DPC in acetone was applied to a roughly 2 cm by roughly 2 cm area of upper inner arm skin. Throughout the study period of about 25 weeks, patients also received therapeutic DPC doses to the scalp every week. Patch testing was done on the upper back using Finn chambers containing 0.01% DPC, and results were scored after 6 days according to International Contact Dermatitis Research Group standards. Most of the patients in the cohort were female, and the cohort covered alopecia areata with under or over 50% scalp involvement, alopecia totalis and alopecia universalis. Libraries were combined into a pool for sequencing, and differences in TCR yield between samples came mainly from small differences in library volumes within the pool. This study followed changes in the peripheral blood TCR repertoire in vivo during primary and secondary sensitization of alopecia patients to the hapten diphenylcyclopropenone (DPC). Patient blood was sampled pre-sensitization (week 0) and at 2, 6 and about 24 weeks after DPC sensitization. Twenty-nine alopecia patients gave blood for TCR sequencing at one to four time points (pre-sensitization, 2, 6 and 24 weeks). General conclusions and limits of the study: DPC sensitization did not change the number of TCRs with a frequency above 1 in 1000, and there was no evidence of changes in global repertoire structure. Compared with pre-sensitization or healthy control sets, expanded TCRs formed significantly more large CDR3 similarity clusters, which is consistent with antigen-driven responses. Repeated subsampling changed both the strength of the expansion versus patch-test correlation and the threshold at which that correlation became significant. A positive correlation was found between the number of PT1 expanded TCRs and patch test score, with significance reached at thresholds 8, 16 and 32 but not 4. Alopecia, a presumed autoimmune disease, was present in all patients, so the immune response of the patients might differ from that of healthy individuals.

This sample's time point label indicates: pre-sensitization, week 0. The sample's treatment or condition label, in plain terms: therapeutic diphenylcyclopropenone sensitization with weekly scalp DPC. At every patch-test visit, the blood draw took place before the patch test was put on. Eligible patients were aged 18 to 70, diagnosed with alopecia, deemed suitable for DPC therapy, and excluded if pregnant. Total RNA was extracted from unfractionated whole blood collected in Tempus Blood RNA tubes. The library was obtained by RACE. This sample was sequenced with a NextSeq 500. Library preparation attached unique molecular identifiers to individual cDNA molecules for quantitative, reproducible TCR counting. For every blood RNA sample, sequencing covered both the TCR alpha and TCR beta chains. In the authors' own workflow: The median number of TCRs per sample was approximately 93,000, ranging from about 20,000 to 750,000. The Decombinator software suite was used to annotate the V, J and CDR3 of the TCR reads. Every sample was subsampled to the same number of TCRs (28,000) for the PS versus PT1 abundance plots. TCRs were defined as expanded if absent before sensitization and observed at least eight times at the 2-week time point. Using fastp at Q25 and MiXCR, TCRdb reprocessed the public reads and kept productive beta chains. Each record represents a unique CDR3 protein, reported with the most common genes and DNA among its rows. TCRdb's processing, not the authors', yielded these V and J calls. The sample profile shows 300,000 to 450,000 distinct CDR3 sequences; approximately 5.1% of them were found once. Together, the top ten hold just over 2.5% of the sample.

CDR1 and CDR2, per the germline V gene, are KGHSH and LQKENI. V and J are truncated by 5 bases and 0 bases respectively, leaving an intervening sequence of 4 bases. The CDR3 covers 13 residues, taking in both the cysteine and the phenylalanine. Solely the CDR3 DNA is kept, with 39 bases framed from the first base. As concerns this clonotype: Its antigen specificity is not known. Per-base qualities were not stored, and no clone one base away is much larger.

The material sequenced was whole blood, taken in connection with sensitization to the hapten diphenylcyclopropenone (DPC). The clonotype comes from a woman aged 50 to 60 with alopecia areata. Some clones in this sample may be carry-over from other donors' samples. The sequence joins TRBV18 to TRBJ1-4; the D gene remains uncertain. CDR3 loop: CASSVATNEKLFF. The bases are TGTGCCAGCTCAGTTGCAACTAATGAAAAACTGTTTTTT.